A selection of T cell receptor beta chains follows, all from one sample in a study of T cell changes during pregnancy in multiple sclerosis. Sequencing used immunoSEQ multiplex PCR; TCRdb keeps in-frame clones, though not all of them. The table lists 35,000 or so clones, approximately 90% of them singletons. The sequenced sample was CD4+ T cells from peripheral blood mononuclear cells, obtained after pregnancy. Every receptor here comes from a female donor in good health, enrolled as a control in a pregnancy study. Each CDR3 is given without its conserved first and last residue. Only some rows state a clone size, as once, few, many or a class for expanded clones.

TRBV6-5	12	TRBJ2-7	NA	ASRLPGAGHEQY
TRBV9	12	TRBJ2-7	NA	ASSTGTGPYEQY
TRBV30	10	TRBJ2-2	NA	ARRAGAGELF
TRBV6-1	13	TRBJ2-7	NA	ASSESRARGPEQY
TRBV2	13	TRBJ1-1	NA	ASNSRDRGDAEAF
TRBV6-1	14	TRBJ2-3	NA	ASSGSAGGNTDTQY
TRBV6-5	12	TRBJ1-1	NA	ASSYSRVNTEAF
TRBV19	9	TRBJ1-2	NA	ASSIRQFYT
TRBV5-6	14	TRBJ2-3	NA	ASSLRAGGSTDTQY
TRBV7-3	11	TRBJ2-7	few	ASSSGLHGEQY
TRBV9	13	TRBJ1-6	NA	ASSVGRGAYSPLH
TRBV18	14	TRBJ1-1	NA	ASSGDRGIMNTEAF
TRBV7-3	12	TRBJ2-7	NA	ASSPRGQGYEQY
TRBV25-1	10	TRBJ1-4	NA	ASSESGGKLF
TRBV14	13	TRBJ1-1	NA	ASSQGQPGLTEAF
TRBV5-1	10	TRBJ2-5	NA	ASSLAMETQY
TRBV29-1	11	TRBJ2-3	NA	SVFPPPYDTQY
TRBV6-6	14	TRBJ2-2	NA	ASSYSVSHDTGELF
TRBV9	12	TRBJ2-1	NA	ASSVGTSGNEQF
TRBV29-1	13	TRBJ2-3	NA	SVEGQGAYTDTQY
TRBV21-1	10	TRBJ1-1	once	AKEAVNTEAF
TRBV7-2	14	TRBJ2-7	NA	ASSDPTGQWYYEQY
TRBV14	14	TRBJ2-3	NA	ASSQFDRGAKDTQY
TRBV7-3	14	TRBJ2-6	NA	ASSLASGAGANVLT
TRBV7-2	12	TRBJ1-6	NA	ASSLSGGVSPLH
TRBV7-2	13	TRBJ2-7	NA	ASSLAGGGGDEQY
TRBV6-5	12	TRBJ2-1	NA	ASNDRGGDNEQF
TRBV5-4	13	TRBJ2-1	NA	ASSPGLAGDNEQF
TRBV11-2	11	TRBJ1-1	NA	ASSLERGSEAF
TRBV7-3	12	TRBJ1-1	NA	ASSFGGGSTEAF
TRBV5-1	14	TRBJ2-1	NA	ASSLAAGGVWNEQF